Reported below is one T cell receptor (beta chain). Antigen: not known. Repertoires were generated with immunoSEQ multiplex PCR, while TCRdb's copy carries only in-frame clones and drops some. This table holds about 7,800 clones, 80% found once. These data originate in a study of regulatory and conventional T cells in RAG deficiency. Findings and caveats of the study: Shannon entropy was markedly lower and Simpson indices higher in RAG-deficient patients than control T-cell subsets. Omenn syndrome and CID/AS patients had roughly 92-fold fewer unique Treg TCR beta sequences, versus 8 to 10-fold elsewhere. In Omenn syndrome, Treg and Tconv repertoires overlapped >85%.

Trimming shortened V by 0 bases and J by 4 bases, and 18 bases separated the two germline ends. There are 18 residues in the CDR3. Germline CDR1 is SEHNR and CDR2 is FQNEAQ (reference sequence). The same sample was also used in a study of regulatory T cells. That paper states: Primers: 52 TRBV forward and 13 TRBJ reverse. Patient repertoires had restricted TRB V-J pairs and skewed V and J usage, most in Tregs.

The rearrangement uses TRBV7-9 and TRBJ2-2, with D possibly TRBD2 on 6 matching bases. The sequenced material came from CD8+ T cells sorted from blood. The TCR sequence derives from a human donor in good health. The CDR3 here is CASSLANGGIWFTGELFF. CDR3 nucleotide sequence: TGTGCCAGCAGCTTAGCCAATGGCGGGATTTGGTTCACCGGGGAGCTGTTTTTT. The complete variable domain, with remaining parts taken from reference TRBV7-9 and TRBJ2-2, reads DTGVSQNPRHKITKRGQNVTFRCDPISEHNRLYWYRQTLGQGPEFLTYFQNEAQLEKSRLLSDRFSAERPKGSFSTLEIQRTEQGDSAMYLCASSLANGGIWFTGELFFGEGSRLTVL.